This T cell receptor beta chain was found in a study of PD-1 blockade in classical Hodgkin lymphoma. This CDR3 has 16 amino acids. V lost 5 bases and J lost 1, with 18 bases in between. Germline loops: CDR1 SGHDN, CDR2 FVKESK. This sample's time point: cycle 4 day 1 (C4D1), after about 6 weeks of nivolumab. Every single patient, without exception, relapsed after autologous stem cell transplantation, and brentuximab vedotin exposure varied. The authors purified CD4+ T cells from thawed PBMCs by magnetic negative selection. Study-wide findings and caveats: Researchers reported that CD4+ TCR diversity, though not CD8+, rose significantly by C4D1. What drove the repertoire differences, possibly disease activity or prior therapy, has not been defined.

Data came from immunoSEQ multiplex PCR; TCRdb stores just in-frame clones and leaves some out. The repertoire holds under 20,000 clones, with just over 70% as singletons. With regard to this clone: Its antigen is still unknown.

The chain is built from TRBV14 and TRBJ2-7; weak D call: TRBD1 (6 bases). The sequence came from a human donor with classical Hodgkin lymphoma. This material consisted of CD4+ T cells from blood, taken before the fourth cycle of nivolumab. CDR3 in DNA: TGTGCCAGCAGCTCAATACAGGGTCTTTCGTCCTACGAGCAGTACTTC. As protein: CASSSIQGLSSYEQYF.